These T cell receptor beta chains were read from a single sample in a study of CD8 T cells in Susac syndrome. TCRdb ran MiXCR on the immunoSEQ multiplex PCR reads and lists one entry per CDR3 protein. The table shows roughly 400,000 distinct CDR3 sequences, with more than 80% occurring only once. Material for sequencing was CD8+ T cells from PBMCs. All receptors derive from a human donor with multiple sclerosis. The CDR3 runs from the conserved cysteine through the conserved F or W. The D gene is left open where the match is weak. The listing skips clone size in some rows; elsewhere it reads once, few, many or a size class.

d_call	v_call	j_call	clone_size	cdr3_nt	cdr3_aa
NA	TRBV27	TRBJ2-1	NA	TGTGCCAGCAGTTTTTCCCGGGACTACAATGAGCAGTTCTTC	CASSFSRDYNEQFF
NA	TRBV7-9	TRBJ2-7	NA	TGTGCCAGCAGCGTTACCGATCTCTCCTACGAGCAGTACTTC	CASSVTDLSYEQYF
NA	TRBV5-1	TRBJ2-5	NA	TGCGCCAGCAGCTTGGCCAGCCAGGGGGGATATCAAGAGACCCAGTACTTC	CASSLASQGGYQETQYF
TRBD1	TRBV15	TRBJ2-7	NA	TGTGCCACCAGAGCCGGGACAGCATTAGAGCAGTACTTC	CATRAGTALEQYF
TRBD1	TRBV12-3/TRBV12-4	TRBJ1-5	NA	TGTGCCAGCAGCGGTACAGGGGGCGCGGATCAGCCCCAGCATTTT	CASSGTGGADQPQHF
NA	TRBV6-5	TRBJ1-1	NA	TGTGCCAGCAGAACCGAGGGGGTAGTGAACACTGAAGCTTTCTTT	CASRTEGVVNTEAFF
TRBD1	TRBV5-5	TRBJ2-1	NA	TGTGCCAGCAGCTCGGGACAGGGGGTGGAGGAGCAGTTCTTC	CASSSGQGVEEQFF
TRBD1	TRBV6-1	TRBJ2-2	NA	TGTGCCAGCAGTGAAGTAGGGGGCCCAACCCTTAACACCGGGGAGCTGTTTTTT	CASSEVGGPTLNTGELFF
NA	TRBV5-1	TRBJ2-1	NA	TGCGCCAGCAGCTTGGGGGACCTGGCGGATGAGCAGTTCTTC	CASSLGDLADEQFF
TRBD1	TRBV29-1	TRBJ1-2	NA	TGCAGCGTTGCGGGACAGGGTTTGGGCTACACCTTC	CSVAGQGLGYTF
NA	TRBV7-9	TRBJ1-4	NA	TGTGCCAGCAGCTTTCATGAAAAACTGTTTTTT	CASSFHEKLFF
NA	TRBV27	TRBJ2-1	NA	TGTGCCAGCAGTTTAGAGGGACCCAACTACAATGAGCAGTTCTTC	CASSLEGPNYNEQFF
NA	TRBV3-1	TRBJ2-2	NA	TGTGCCAGCAGCCGTGGGGGCGCCGAGCTGTTTTTT	CASSRGGAELFF
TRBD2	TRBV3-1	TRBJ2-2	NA	TGTGCCAGCAGCCAAGATGGTGGGGCTAGCGGGGGTTCCGGGGAGCTGTTTTTT	CASSQDGGASGGSGELFF
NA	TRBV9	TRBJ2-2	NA	TGTGCCAGCAGCCCACCCCTAGGCGGGGAACACACCGGGGAGCTGTTTTTT	CASSPPLGGEHTGELFF
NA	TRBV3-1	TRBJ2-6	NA	TGTGCCAGCAGCCAAGGATCAGCGACGGCTGGGGCCAACGTCCTGACTTTC	CASSQGSATAGANVLTF
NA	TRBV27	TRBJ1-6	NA	TGTGCCAGCCGTGGGGAGAGCAATTCACCCCTCCACTTT	CASRGESNSPLHF
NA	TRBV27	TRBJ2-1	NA	TGTGCCAGCAGTTCAAGACCTTTTAACAATGAGCAGTTCTTC	CASSSRPFNNEQFF
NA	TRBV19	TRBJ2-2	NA	TGTGCCAGTTCCTCAGTGACAACCGGGGAGCTGTTTTTT	CASSSVTTGELFF
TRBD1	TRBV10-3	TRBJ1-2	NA	TGTGCCATCAGGACAGACGGGACAGGGATCGGCTACACCTTC	CAIRTDGTGIGYTF
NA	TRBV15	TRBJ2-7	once	TGTGCCACCAGCAGAGATTATGGCGGAAACGTCTACGAGCAGTACTTC	CATSRDYGGNVYEQYF
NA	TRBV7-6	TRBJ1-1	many	TGTGCCAGCAGCTTAGGAGGGGGCACTGAAGCTTTCTTT	CASSLGGGTEAFF
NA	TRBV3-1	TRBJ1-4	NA	TGTGCCAGCAGCGAATACAGGGAAATTTCGGATGAAAAACTGTTTTTT	CASSEYREISDEKLFF
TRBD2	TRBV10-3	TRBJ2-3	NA	TGTGCCATCAGTGAGTTTGAGCGGGAGGGCCGGACAGATACGCAGTATTTT	CAISEFEREGRTDTQYF
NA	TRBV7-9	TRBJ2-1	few	TGTGCCAGCAGCTTGGTCTCCCCCAATGAGCAGTTCTTC	CASSLVSPNEQFF
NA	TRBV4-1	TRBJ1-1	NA	TGCGCCAGCAGCCAAGAAGGGGGGGCCGCGGAAGCTTTCTTT	CASSQEGGAAEAFF
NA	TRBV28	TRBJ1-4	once	TGTGCCAGCAGTTTAGGGCAGTGGTATGAAAAACTGTTTTTT	CASSLGQWYEKLFF
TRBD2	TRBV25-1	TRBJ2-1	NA	TGTGCCAGCAGAGGTGGCCGAGGACTAGCGGGGCGGCCGAGCTCCTACAATGAGCAGTTCTTC	CASRGGRGLAGRPSSYNEQFF
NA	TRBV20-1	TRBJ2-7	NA	TGCAGTGCTTCATCATACGGGACTGGTTACGAGCAGTACTTC	CSASSYGTGYEQYF
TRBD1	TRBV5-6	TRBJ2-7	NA	TGTGCCAGCAGCCATGGGACAGGGGAGTACGAGCAGTACTTC	CASSHGTGEYEQYF
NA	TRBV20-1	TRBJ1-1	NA	TGCAGTGCTGGTGAACCGGGCGCTGAAGCTTTCTTT	CSAGEPGAEAFF
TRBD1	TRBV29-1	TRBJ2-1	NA	TGCAGCGTAGAGACAGGGGTCTCCTACAATGAGCAGTTCTTC	CSVETGVSYNEQFF
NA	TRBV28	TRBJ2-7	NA	TGTGCCAGCAGTTTTTCGCTGGGAAATGGCTACGAGCAGTACTTC	CASSFSLGNGYEQYF
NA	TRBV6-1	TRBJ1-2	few	TGTGCCAGCTATTTTGGTGGCTACACCTTC	CASYFGGYTF
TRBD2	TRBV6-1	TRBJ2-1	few	TGTGCCAGCAGTGAATTTTCTAGCGGCTCCTACAATGAGCAGTTCTTC	CASSEFSSGSYNEQFF
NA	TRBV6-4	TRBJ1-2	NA	TGTGCCAGCAGTGACTCGAGCCGGCAACAGGACTATGGCTACACCTTC	CASSDSSRQQDYGYTF
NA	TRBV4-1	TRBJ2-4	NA	TGCGCCAGCAGCGCCAGTTGGAGGGATGGAAACATTCAGTACTTC	CASSASWRDGNIQYF
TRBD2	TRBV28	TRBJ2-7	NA	TGTGCCAGCAGTTCTAGGAGTAGCGGGAGATGGTACGAGCAGTACTTC	CASSSRSSGRWYEQYF
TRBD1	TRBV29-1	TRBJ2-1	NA	TGCAGCGTTGATATCGCAGGGGGAAACGATGAGCAGTTCTTC	CSVDIAGGNDEQFF
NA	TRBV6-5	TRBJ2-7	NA	TGTGCCAGCAGTTACTCGCGGGGCGGATCCTACGAGCAGTACTTC	CASSYSRGGSYEQYF
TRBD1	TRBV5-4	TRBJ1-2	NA	TGTGCCAGCACCAAATCGGCCGGGACAGGGAACTATGGCTACACCTTC	CASTKSAGTGNYGYTF
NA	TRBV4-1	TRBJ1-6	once	TGCGCCAGCAGCCAAGCTCCGAGGGGGAATTCACCCCTCCACTTT	CASSQAPRGNSPLHF
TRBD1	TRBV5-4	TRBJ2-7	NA	TGTGCCAGCCCAAAAAAAATACCGGGACAGGGGGCTCAGGAGCAGTACTTC	CASPKKIPGQGAQEQYF
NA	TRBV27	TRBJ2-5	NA	TGTGCCAGCAGTCTATACCCGGACAGCGAAGAGACCCAGTACTTC	CASSLYPDSEETQYF
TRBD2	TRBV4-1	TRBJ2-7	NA	TGCGCCAGCAGGGAGTCTAGCGGGGGGAACTACGAGCAGTACTTC	CASRESSGGNYEQYF
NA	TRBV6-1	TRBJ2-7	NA	TGTGCCAGCAGTGAAAAGGACGGGCCCTACGAGCAGTACTTC	CASSEKDGPYEQYF
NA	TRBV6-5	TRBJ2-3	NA	TGTGCCAGCAGGCCGGGACCGGGCACAGATACGCAGTATTTT	CASRPGPGTDTQYF
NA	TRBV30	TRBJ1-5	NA	TGTGCCTGGAGTACTGGCCTCTCCCCGTATCAGCCCCAGCATTTT	CAWSTGLSPYQPQHF
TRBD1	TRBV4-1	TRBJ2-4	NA	TGCGCCAGCAGCTCCCTGGACAGGATCCGGGGCATTCAGCACTTC	CASSSLDRIRGIQHF
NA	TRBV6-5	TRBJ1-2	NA	TGTGCCAGCAGTTACGGGATGAACTATGGCTACACCTTC	CASSYGMNYGYTF
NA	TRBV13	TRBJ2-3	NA	TGTGCCAGCAGCGCCTGGGGTACTAGCACAGATACGCAGTATTTT	CASSAWGTSTDTQYF
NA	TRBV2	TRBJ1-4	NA	TGTGCCAGCAGGTCCTGGGGACCGGATGAAAAACCGTTTTTT	CASRSWGPDEKPFF
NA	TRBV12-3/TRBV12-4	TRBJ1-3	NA	TGTGCCAGCACGGGGGCCTCGGGGGCTGGAAACACCATATATTTT	CASTGASGAGNTIYF
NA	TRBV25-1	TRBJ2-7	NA	TGTGCCAACCCGGACGAGGGTAACTACGAGCAGTACTTC	CANPDEGNYEQYF
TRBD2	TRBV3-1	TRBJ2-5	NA	TGTGCCAGCAGCCAAGGTCCTAGCGGGAGCAGTCAAGAGACCCAGTACTTC	CASSQGPSGSSQETQYF
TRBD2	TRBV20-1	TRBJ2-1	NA	TGCAGTGCTAAGTGGACTAGCGGGGGGGACTACAATGAGCAGTTCTTC	CSAKWTSGGDYNEQFF
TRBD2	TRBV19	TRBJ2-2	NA	TGTGCCAGTACGACTAGCGGGCAGGCGAACACCGGGGAGCTGTTTTTT	CASTTSGQANTGELFF
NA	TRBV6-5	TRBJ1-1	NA	TGTGCCAGCAGTTCCCAAGACGGGGGCACTGAAGCTTTCTTT	CASSSQDGGTEAFF
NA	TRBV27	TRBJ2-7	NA	TGTGCCAGCAGTTGGGCAGGGAGCGGCTACGAGCAGTACTTC	CASSWAGSGYEQYF